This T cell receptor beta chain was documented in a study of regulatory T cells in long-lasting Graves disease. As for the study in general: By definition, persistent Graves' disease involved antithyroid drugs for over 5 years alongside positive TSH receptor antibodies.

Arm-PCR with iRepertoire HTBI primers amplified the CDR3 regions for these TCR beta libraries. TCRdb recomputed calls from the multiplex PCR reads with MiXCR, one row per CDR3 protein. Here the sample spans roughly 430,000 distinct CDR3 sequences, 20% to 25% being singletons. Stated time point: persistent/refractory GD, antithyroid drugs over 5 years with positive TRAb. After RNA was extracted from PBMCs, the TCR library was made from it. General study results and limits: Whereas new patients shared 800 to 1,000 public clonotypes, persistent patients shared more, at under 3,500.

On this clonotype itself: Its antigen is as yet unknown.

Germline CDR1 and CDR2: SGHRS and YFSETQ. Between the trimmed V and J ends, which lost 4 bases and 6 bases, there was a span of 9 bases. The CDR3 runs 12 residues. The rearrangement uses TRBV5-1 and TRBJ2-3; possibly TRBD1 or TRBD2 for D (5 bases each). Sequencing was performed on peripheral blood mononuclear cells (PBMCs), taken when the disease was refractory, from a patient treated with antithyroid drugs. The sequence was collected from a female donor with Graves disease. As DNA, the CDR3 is TGCGCCAGCAGCGTGGGGGTGGATACGCAGTATTTT. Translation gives CASSVGVDTQYF.